The rows below give T cell receptor beta chains drawn from one sample of a study of cytomegalovirus exposure and HLA in healthy donors. Measured with immunoSEQ multiplex PCR; TCRdb has only the in-frame clones, and not every one. The profile shows approximately 110,000 clones, around 84% of them singletons. Sequencing used PBMCs. These receptors all stem from a man aged 25 to 45 in good health and CMV-seropositive. Each CDR3 is given with its conserved first and last residue. The D gene is left open where the match is weak. Not every row has a clone size; where given, it reads once, few, many or a size class.

TRBJ1-5 NA TRBV28 NA TGTGCCTCGACCGGCCGGGAGCTGAGCAATCAGCCCCAGCATTTT CASTGRELSNQPQHF
TRBJ2-1 NA TRBV11-3 TRBD1 TGTGCCAGCAGCTTAAGAGGGGGCTTCGACAATGAGCAGTTCTTC CASSLRGGFDNEQFF
TRBJ2-5 NA TRBV5-1 NA TGCGCCAGCAGCTTAGGGAGTCAAGAGACCCAGTACTTC CASSLGSQETQYF
TRBJ2-5 NA TRBV20-1 NA TGCAGTGCTAGTTTCCGGGAGACCCAGTACTTC CSASFRETQYF
TRBJ2-3 NA TRBV5-1 TRBD2 TGCGCCAGCAGCTTTCGGCCTAGCGGGGGGGCAGGAGATACGCAGTATTTT CASSFRPSGGAGDTQYF
TRBJ1-1 NA TRBV4-2 TRBD1 TGTGCCAGCAGCCACCTGGGGACAGGGAATTCTGAAGCTTTCTTT CASSHLGTGNSEAFF
TRBJ2-5 NA TRBV28 NA TGTGCCAGCACCCCATCCGGGGGTGGGACCCAGTACTTC CASTPSGGGTQYF
TRBJ1-5 NA TRBV19 TRBD1 TGTGCCAGTAGTACCGGGACAGGATACAATCAGCCCCAGCATTTT CASSTGTGYNQPQHF
TRBJ2-2 NA TRBV15 TRBD1 TGTGCCACCAGCAGCCTCCAGGGGGCTAAGACCGGGGAGCTGTTTTTT CATSSLQGAKTGELFF
TRBJ1-2 NA TRBV6-1 NA TGTGCCAGCAGTGAACATGGGGCGTGGGACTATGGCTACACCTTC CASSEHGAWDYGYTF
TRBJ2-4 NA TRBV28 TRBD1 TGTGCCAGCAGTACTCCGGGACAGGGCGCAAACATTCAGTACTTC CASSTPGQGANIQYF
TRBJ1-2 NA TRBV5-1 NA TGCGCCAGCAGCTTACAGGAATTTGGGGGCGGCTACACCTTC CASSLQEFGGGYTF
TRBJ1-1 many TRBV5-4 TRBD1 TGTGCCAGCAGCCTCGGACAGGGGGCAAGTCTCTTT CASSLGQGASLF
TRBJ2-1 NA TRBV20-1 NA TGCAGTGCCCCTCAGGAACCCGAGCAGTTCTTC CSAPQEPEQFF
TRBJ1-2 once TRBV15 NA TGTGCCACCAGCAGAGAGATCCATTGGAGGGTAGACTATGGCTACACCTTC CATSREIHWRVDYGYTF
TRBJ1-6 NA TRBV6-1 NA TGTGCCAGCAGTGACGCAGTCCTGGTACCCCTCCACTTT CASSDAVLVPLHF
TRBJ1-6 NA TRBV2 TRBD1 TGTGCCAGCAGTGAAGAGCAGGGGGCTAATTCACCCCTCCACTTT CASSEEQGANSPLHF
TRBJ1-3 once TRBV11-2 NA TGTGCCAGCAGCTCCTTACACTCTGTTGTCTTGGGAGACACCATATATTTT CASSSLHSVVLGDTIYF
TRBJ2-5 NA TRBV5-1 NA TGCGCCAGCAGCGCCGGACAGCCTCAAGAGACCCAGTACTTC CASSAGQPQETQYF
TRBJ2-2 few TRBV21-1 NA TGTGCCAGCAGCAAAAGGGCCCTAGCGGGAGTAATCGGGGAGCTGTTTTTT CASSKRALAGVIGELFF
TRBJ2-3 NA TRBV4-1 TRBD1 TGCGCCAGCAGCCAACAGACAGGGGTCGGGCAGTATTTT CASSQQTGVGQYF
TRBJ2-1 NA TRBV5-5 NA TGTGCCAGCAGCTGGAACAGGGATGAGCAGTTCTTC CASSWNRDEQFF
TRBJ2-5 NA TRBV25-1 NA TGTGCCAGCAGTGGGGGCGCGGAGACCCAGTACTTC CASSGGAETQYF
TRBJ2-5 NA TRBV28 TRBD2 TGTGCCAGCAGTTCCCTAGCGGGGGGTGGAGAGACCCAGTACTTC CASSSLAGGGETQYF
TRBJ2-5 NA TRBV5-1 TRBD2 TGCGCCAGCAGCCCTCTAGCGGGGGGACAAGAGACCCAGTACTTC CASSPLAGGQETQYF
TRBJ1-5 NA TRBV6-5 NA TGTGCCACCGGAGACTGGGGCCAGCCCCAGCATTTT CATGDWGQPQHF
TRBJ2-5 NA TRBV6-5 NA TGTGCCAGCGCACACAGAGTCCAAGAGACCCAGTACTTC CASAHRVQETQYF
TRBJ1-4 NA TRBV2 TRBD1 TGTGCCAGCAGCCGACAGGGGGGATTCGCATCAACTAATGAAAAACTGTTTTTT CASSRQGGFASTNEKLFF
TRBJ1-5 NA TRBV7-5 NA TGTGTCAGAAGCACCCGACAGGGTCGCGGCAATCAGCCCCAGCATTTT CVRSTRQGRGNQPQHF
TRBJ1-2 NA TRBV6-5 NA TGCGCCAGCAGTGAACGGCCAGGCTATGGCTACACCTTC CASSERPGYGYTF
TRBJ2-3 NA TRBV19 TRBD2 TGTGCCAGTAGTGAAGGACTAGCGGGGGCGACAGATACGCAGTATTTT CASSEGLAGATDTQYF
TRBJ2-5 NA TRBV21-1 NA TGTGCCAGCAGCATCGTCCCGGGACAGCCCCTAGGACAAGAGACCCAGTACTTC CASSIVPGQPLGQETQYF
TRBJ1-3 NA TRBV21-1 NA TGTGCCAGCAGCAAAACGGGACAGGGGGCGGGAAACACCATATATTTT CASSKTGQGAGNTIYF
TRBJ2-1 NA TRBV19 TRBD2 TGTGCCAGTAGTCCCGGACTAGCGGGGGGGCACGACAATGAGCAGTTCTTC CASSPGLAGGHDNEQFF
TRBJ2-5 NA TRBV11-1 NA TGTGCCAGCAGCTTAGTAGGCCAGGGAAGGGGAGAGACCCAGTACTTC CASSLVGQGRGETQYF